This record concerns one TCR beta chain sequence. Its specificity is not known. Whole blood that had not undergone T cell sorting provided the isolated total RNA. The data stem from a study of monozygotic twins with inflammatory bowel disease. The study's findings and limits: Patient repertoires may carry noise from differing immunosuppressive treatments. With inverse Simpson as the measure, TCRbeta diversity was lower in IBD patients than in healthy co-twins.

TCRdb reprocessed the 5' RACE reads, with one entry per CDR3 protein and no DNA. The sample includes over 150,000 distinct CDR3 sequences. This CDR3 has 12 amino acids. The V gene's germline CDR1 is SGHTA and CDR2 FQGNSA. Material: blood. J is TRBJ2-1 and V is TRBV7-2; TCRdb returns TRBD1, unconfirmable since there is no DNA. The source of this sequence is a human donor with ulcerative colitis or Crohn's disease, or a healthy co-twin of an affected twin (not recorded which). The CDR3 spells CAPLNGLNEQFF.